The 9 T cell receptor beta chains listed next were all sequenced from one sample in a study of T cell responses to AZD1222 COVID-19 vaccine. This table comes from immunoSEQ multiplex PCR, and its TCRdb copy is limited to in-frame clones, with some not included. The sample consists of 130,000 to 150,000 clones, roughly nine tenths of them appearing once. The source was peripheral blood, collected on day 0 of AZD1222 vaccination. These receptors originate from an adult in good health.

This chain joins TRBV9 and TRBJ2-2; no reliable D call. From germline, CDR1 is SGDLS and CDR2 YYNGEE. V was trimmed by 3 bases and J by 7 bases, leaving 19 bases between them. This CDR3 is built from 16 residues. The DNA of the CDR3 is TGTGCCAGCAGCGCTGTAGTCGGAAGCCTCGTCGGGGAGCTGTTTTTT. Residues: CASSAVVGSLVGELFF.

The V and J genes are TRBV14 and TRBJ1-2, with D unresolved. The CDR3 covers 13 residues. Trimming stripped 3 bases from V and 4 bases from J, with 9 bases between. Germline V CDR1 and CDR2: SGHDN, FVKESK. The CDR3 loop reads CASSHGPTYGYTF. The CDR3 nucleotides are TGTGCCAGCAGCCATGGACCGACCTATGGCTACACCTTC.

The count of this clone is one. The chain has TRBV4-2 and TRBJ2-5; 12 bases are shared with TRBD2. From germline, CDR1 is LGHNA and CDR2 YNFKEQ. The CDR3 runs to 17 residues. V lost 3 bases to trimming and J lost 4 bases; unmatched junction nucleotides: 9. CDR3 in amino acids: CASSQKLAGGNPETQYF. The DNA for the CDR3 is TGTGCCAGCAGCCAGAAACTAGCGGGAGGAAACCCAGAGACCCAGTACTTC.

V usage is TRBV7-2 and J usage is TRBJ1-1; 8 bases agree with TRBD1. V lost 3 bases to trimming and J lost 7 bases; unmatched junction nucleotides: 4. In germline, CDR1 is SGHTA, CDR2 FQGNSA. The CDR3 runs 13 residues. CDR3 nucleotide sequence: TGTGCCAGCAGCTTCGACAGGGGAGGTGAAGCTTTCTTT. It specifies CASSFDRGGEAFF. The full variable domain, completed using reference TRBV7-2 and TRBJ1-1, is GAGVSQSPSNKVTEKGKDVELRCDPISGHTALYWYRQSLGQGLEFLIYFQGNSAPDKSGLPSDRFSAERTGGSVSTLTIQRTQQEDSAVYLCASSFDRGGEAFFGQGTRLTVV.

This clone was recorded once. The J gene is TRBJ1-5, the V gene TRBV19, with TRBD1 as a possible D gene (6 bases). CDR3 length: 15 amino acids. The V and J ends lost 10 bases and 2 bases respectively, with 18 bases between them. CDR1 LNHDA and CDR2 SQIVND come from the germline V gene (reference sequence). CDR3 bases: TGTGCCACCGCTCGGTGGGGGGCAGGCAATCAGCCCCAGCATTTT. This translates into CATARWGAGNQPQHF.

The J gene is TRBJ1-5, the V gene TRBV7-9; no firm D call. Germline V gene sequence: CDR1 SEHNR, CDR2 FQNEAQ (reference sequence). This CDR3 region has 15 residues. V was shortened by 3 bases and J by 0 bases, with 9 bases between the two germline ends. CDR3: CASSFSTPSNQPQHF. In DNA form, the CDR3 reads TGTGCCAGCAGCTTTTCGACACCTAGCAATCAGCCCCAGCATTTT.

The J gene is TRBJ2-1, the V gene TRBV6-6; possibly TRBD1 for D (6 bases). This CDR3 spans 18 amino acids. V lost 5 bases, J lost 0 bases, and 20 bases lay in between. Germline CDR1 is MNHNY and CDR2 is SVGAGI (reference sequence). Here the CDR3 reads CASSPAGVQVSSYNEQFF. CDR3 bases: TGTGCCAGCAGTCCGGCAGGGGTCCAGGTTAGCTCCTACAATGAGCAGTTCTTC.

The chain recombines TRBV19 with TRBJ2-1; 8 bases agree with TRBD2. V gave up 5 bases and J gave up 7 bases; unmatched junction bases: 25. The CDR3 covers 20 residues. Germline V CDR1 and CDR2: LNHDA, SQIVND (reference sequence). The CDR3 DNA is TGTGCCAGTAGTCTAACTAAATGGAGGACTAGCCCGGGAATGGAAAATGAGCAGTTCTTC. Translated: CASSLTKWRTSPGMENEQFF.

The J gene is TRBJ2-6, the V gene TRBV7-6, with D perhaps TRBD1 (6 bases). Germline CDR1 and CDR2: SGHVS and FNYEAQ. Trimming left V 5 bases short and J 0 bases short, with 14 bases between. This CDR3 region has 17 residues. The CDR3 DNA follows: TGTGCCAGCAGCCGCATGGGACACAGCTCTGGGGCCAACGTCCTGACTTTC. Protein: CASSRMGHSSGANVLTF. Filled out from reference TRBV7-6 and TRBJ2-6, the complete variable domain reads GAGVSQSPRYKVTKRGQDVALRCDPISGHVSLYWYRQALGQGPEFLTYFNYEAQQDKSGLPNDRFSAERPEGSISTLTIQRTEQRDSAMYRCASSRMGHSSGANVLTFGAGSRLTVL.